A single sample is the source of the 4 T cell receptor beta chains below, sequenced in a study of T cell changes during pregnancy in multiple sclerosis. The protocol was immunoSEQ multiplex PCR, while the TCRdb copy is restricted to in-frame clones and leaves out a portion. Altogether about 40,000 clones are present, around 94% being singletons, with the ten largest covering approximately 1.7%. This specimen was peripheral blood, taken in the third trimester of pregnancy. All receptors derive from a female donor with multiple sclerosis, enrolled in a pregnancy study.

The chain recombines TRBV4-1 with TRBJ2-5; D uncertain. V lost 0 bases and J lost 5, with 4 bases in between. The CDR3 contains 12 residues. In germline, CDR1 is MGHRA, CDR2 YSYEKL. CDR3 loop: CASSQDEETQYF. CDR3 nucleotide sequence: TGCGCCAGCAGCCAAGATGAGGAGACCCAGTACTTC.

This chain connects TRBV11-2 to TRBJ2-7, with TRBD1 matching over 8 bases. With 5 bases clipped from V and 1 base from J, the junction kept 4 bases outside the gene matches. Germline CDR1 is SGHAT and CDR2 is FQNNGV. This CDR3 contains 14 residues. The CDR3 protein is CASSADRDSYEQYF. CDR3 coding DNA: TGTGCCAGCAGCGCGGACAGGGATTCCTACGAGCAGTACTTC.

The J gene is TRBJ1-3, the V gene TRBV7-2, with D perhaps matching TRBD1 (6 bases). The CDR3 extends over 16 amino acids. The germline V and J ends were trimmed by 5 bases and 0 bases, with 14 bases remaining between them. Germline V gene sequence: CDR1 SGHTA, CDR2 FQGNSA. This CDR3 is CASSPRTATSGNTIYF. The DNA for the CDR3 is TGTGCCAGCAGCCCGCGGACAGCAACCTCTGGAAACACCATATATTTT. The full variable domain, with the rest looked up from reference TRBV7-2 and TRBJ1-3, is GAGVSQSPSNKVTEKGKDVELRCDPISGHTALYWYRQSLGQGLEFLIYFQGNSAPDKSGLPSDRFSAERTGGSVSTLTIQRTQQEDSAVYLCASSPRTATSGNTIYFGEGSWLTVV.

This chain's CDR3 is CASSRQGGSYNEQFF. In nucleotides, the CDR3 is TGTGCCAGCAGTCGACAGGGTGGGTCCTACAATGAGCAGTTCTTC. The rearrangement uses TRBV6-6 and TRBJ2-1; 7 positions match TRBD1. V shed 5 bases and J 1 base; nucleotides not matched to a gene: 5. This CDR3 spans 15 amino acids. Germline CDR1 and CDR2: MNHNY and SVGAGI (reference sequence).